These 30 T cell receptor beta chains were sequenced from one sample in a study of early T cells in non-severe SARS-CoV-2 infection. TCRdb used MiXCR to reprocess the 5' RACE reads, holding one entry per CDR3 protein. The table shows 84,000 or so distinct CDR3 sequences, with about an eighth occurring only once. Sequencing used whole blood. These receptors were obtained from an adult who was a healthcare worker with PCR-confirmed SARS-CoV-2 infection or an uninfected control (not recorded which).

This clonotype was seen many times. The chain joins TRBV5-5 to TRBJ2-5; a weak D match, TRBD2 (5 bases). The CDR3 extends over 14 amino acids. V gave up 2 bases and J gave up 2 bases, with 10 bases separating them. CDR1 is SGHKS and CDR2 is YYEKEE in the germline V gene (reference sequence). The chain's CDR3 is CASSFGLLQETQYF. The CDR3 bases are TGTGCCAGCAGCTTCGGACTGTTGCAAGAGACCCAGTACTTC. Using reference TRBV5-5 and TRBJ2-5 for the parts outside the CDR3, the full variable domain is DAGVTQSPTHLIKTRGQQVTLRCSPISGHKSVSWYQQVLGQGPQFIFQYYEKEERGRGNFPDRFSARQFPNYSSELNVNALLLGDSALYLCASSFGLLQETQYFGPGTRLLVL.

This clonotype was seen a few times. This chain uses TRBV5-1 with TRBJ2-1, with D tentatively TRBD1 (5 bases). V lost 0 bases, J lost 15 bases, and 16 bases lay in between. The CDR3 totals 13 residues. The germline V gene encodes CDR1 SGHRS and CDR2 YFSETQ. The chain's CDR3 is CASSLVVRAARFF. As DNA, the CDR3 is TGCGCCAGCAGCTTGGTGGTCAGGGCGGCTAGGTTCTTC.

This clonotype was counted many times. The rearrangement uses TRBV4-1 and TRBJ2-1, with TRBD1 as a possible D gene (5 bases). CDR3 size: 13 residues. The germline CDR1 and CDR2 sequences are MGHRA and YSYEKL. V was pared by 0 bases and J by 9 bases, with 9 bases between. CDR3 loop: CASSQDLRGEQFF. CDR3 DNA: TGCGCCAGCAGCCAAGATTTAAGGGGTGAGCAGTTCTTC.

This clonotype was seen repeatedly, ten times or more. The rearrangement links TRBV7-3 to TRBJ2-7; 8 nucleotides agree with TRBD2. Germline V lookup: CDR1 SGHTA, CDR2 FQGTGA. CDR3 size: 15 residues. With 5 bases clipped from V and 5 bases from J, the junction kept 11 bases outside the gene matches. The CDR3 here is CASSPGLGKDNEQYF. The CDR3 DNA reads as TGTGCCAGCAGCCCGGGACTAGGCAAGGATAACGAGCAGTACTTC.

The chain has TRBV12-5 and TRBJ2-2; D gene ambiguous. This CDR3 is built from 12 residues. Germline lookup yields CDR1 LGHNT and CDR2 FRNRAP. The V end was cut by 9 bases, the J end by 3 bases, with 8 bases between. The CDR3 protein is CASRPDTGELFF. The CDR3 DNA is TGTGCTAGCCGCCCCGACACCGGGGAGCTGTTTTTT. The entire variable domain, with the rest obtained from reference TRBV12-5 and TRBJ2-2, is as follows: DARVTQTPRHKVTEMGQEVTMRCQPILGHNTVFWYRQTMMQGLELLAYFRNRAPLDDSGMPKDRFSAEMPDATLATLKIQPSEPRDSAVYFCASRPDTGELFFGEGSRLTVL.

This chain uses TRBV7-9 with TRBJ2-1; 11 bases map to TRBD2. The CDR3 has 15 amino acids. The germline V gene has CDR1 SEHNR and CDR2 FQNEAQ (reference sequence). The V and J ends lost 5 bases and 4 bases, in that order; junction bases with no gene match: 4. CDR3 region: CASSVGLAVYNEQFF. Here the CDR3 DNA reads TGTGCCAGCAGCGTGGGACTAGCGGTATACAATGAGCAGTTCTTC.

This clonotype was detected a few times. Sequence at one end of the junction differs from germline and may be a read error. The chain joins TRBV5-1 to TRBJ2-7; the match to TRBD1 covers 7 bases. Germline V gene sequence: CDR1 SGHRS, CDR2 YFSETQ. The CDR3 contains 13 residues. The CDR3, as DNA: TGCGCCAGCAGCTCGCCGGGACAGTCGGATTGGAGCTTC. Protein product: CASSSPGQSDWSF.

This clonotype was found many times. The chain joins TRBV11-2 to TRBJ2-3; possibly TRBD2 for D (6 bases). V lost 0 bases, J lost 5 bases, and 18 bases lay in between. Germline lookup yields CDR1 SGHAT and CDR2 FQNNGV. The CDR3 covers 17 residues. The chain's CDR3 is CASSLDRRLEGRDTQYF. The CDR3 coding sequence is TGTGCCAGCAGCTTAGATCGGAGACTAGAGGGGCGAGATACGCAGTATTTT.

This clonotype has more than one count but fewer than ten. The chain couples TRBV3-1 to TRBJ2-1; D gene unclear. V lost 0 bases to trimming and J lost 7 bases, with 10 bases between them. CDR1 and CDR2 (germline): LGHDT, YNNKEL (reference sequence). The CDR3 sequence is 14 residues long. CDR3: CASSQDLSANEQFF. In DNA form, the CDR3 reads TGTGCCAGCAGCCAAGATCTTTCGGCAAATGAGCAGTTCTTC.

This clonotype has at least ten counts. V and J are TRBV20-1 and TRBJ1-3, with a weak D call TRBD1 (5 bases). The V end lost 6 bases, the J end lost 4 bases, and 10 bases lay between the germline ends. This CDR3 comprises 12 residues. CDR1 is DFQATT, CDR2 SNEGSKA, per germline (reference sequence). This CDR3 is CSATTGGNTIYF. Here the CDR3 DNA reads TGCAGTGCAACTACAGGAGGAAACACCATATATTTT.

The chain links TRBV25-1 to TRBJ1-1; D not resolved. V was pared by 6 bases and J by 4 bases, with 15 bases between. The CDR3 contains 14 residues. CDR1 is MGHDK and CDR2 is SYGVNS in the germline V gene. In nucleotides, the CDR3 is TGTGCCAGCAGGAGCGCAGAGTTGGGCACTGAAGCTTTCTTT. This encodes CASRSAELGTEAFF. Supplemented by reference TRBV25-1 and TRBJ1-1, the full variable domain reads EADIYQTPRYLVIGTGKKITLECSQTMGHDKMYWYQQDPGMELHLIHYSYGVNSTEKGDLSSESTVSRIRTEHFPLTLESARPSHTSQYLCASRSAELGTEAFFGQGTRLTVV.

The CDR3 DNA sequence: TGCGCCAGCAGCTTTTTCCCCGGGACAGGCTTTCAAGGGGCTGAAGCTTTCTTT. This encodes CASSFFPGTGFQGAEAFF. The chain couples TRBV5-1 to TRBJ1-1; TRBD1 agrees at 8 bases. CDR1 and CDR2 (germline): SGHRS, YFSETQ. The ends lost 2 bases at V and 6 bases at J; junction bases unmatched: 18. The CDR3 runs to 18 residues. Full variable domain (missing parts from reference TRBV5-1 and TRBJ1-1): KAGVTQTPRYLIKTRGQQVTLSCSPISGHRSVSWYQQTPGQGLQFLFEYFSETQRNKGNFPGRFSGRQFSNSRSEMNVSTLELGDSALYLCASSFFPGTGFQGAEAFFGQGTRLTVV.

This chain joins TRBV28 and TRBJ2-5, with 9 bases that match TRBD1. V lost 5 bases, J lost 5 bases, and 9 bases stayed unmatched. CDR3 length: 15 amino acids. CDR1 and CDR2 (germline): MDHEN, SYDVKM. This CDR3 reads CASSPLTGGLETQYF. CDR3 DNA sequence: TGTGCCAGCAGTCCCTTGACAGGGGGGCTGGAGACCCAGTACTTC.

This clonotype showed up just a few times. This rearrangement joins TRBV25-1 to TRBJ2-3; D is tentatively TRBD1 or TRBD2 (5 bases each). CDR1 and CDR2 from the germline V gene are MGHDK and SYGVNS. Trimming shortened V by 3 bases and J by 1 base, and 8 bases separated the two germline ends. The CDR3 extends over 14 amino acids. In nucleotides, the CDR3 is TGTGCCAGCAGTGACGTGGGGGGCACAGATACGCAGTATTTT. Amino acids: CASSDVGGTDTQYF.

In its sample, this clonotype was seen a few times. The rearrangement links TRBV7-3 to TRBJ2-1; a possible D gene is TRBD2 (6 bases). In germline, CDR1 is SGHTA, CDR2 FQGTGA. The length of the CDR3 is 15 residues. V was clipped by 2 bases and J by 6 bases, with 14 bases between them. The CDR3 sequence is CASSLGARGTNEQFF. CDR3 bases: TGTGCCAGCAGCTTAGGGGCGCGGGGTACCAATGAGCAGTTCTTC.

This clonotype was found many times. The V and J genes are TRBV19 and TRBJ1-1; TRBD1 might be the D (5 bases). The CDR3 runs 12 residues. The ends were cut back, 6 bases at V and 6 bases at J, with 11 bases in the middle. CDR1 is LNHDA, CDR2 SQIVND, per germline (reference sequence). The DNA of the CDR3 is TGTGCCAGTAGGGGGACTCTAGCTGAAGCTTTCTTT. As protein: CASRGTLAEAFF.

The chain recombines TRBV29-1 with TRBJ2-7, with D possibly matching TRBD2 (5 bases). V shed 2 bases and J shed 6 bases, with 14 bases lying between them. The CDR3 has 13 amino acids. Germline CDR1 and CDR2: SQVTM and ANQGSEA. The CDR3, as DNA: TGCAGCGTTGAATTCGGAGAAGGGAGCGAGCAGTACTTC. Translated: CSVEFGEGSEQYF.

The CDR3 spells CASRPEGSGVTGELFF. CDR3 bases: TGCGCCAGCAGACCCGAGGGTAGCGGGGTCACCGGGGAGCTGTTTTTT. The V and J genes are TRBV4-1 and TRBJ2-2, with 8 nucleotides matching TRBD2. The junction had 10 bases not matched to a gene; V was cut back by 6 bases and J by 4 bases. Germline V gene data show CDR1 as MGHRA and CDR2 as YSYEKL. The CDR3 is 16 amino acids.

The chain is built from TRBV5-1 and TRBJ2-2; no firm D call. CDR3 length equals 13 residues. Germline V gene lookup returns CDR1 SGHRS and CDR2 YFSETQ. Trimming took off 4 bases at V and 4 bases at J, with 8 bases between the two ends. This CDR3 is CASSIQGTGELFF. DNA for the CDR3: TGCGCCAGCAGCATCCAAGGCACCGGGGAGCTGTTTTTT.

The sample holds many counts of this clonotype. The rearrangement uses TRBV30 and TRBJ2-5, with D unresolved. CDR3 length: 11 residues. V was shortened by 0 bases and J by 5 bases, with 4 bases between the two germline ends. Germline V gives CDR1 GTSNPN, CDR2 SVGIG (reference sequence). CDR3 bases: TGTGCCTGGAGTGTAAGGGAGACCCAGTACTTC. This gives the protein CAWSVRETQYF.

The chain employs TRBV29-1 and TRBJ2-1; TRBD2 matches 10 bases. CDR1 SQVTM and CDR2 ANQGSEA come from the germline V gene. V dropped 3 bases and J dropped 7; count of bases not matched to a gene: 9. This CDR3 region has 15 residues. Here the CDR3 reads CSVDPSGSPWNEQFF. The CDR3 DNA follows: TGCAGCGTTGACCCTAGCGGGAGCCCCTGGAATGAGCAGTTCTTC.

This clonotype was observed many times. The chain carries TRBV15 and TRBJ2-1; TRBD2 is a possible D gene (6 bases). The CDR3 totals 13 residues. From germline, CDR1 is LNHNV and CDR2 YYDKDF (reference sequence). Trimming took off 1 base at V and 9 bases at J, with 10 bases between the two ends. The CDR3 DNA is TGTGCCACCAGCAGAGTGGAGGGCCCTGAGCAGTTCTTC. As protein: CATSRVEGPEQFF.

This clonotype has ten or more counts. The chain is built from TRBV3-1 and TRBJ2-1; D unclear. V lost 3 bases and J 7 bases, leaving 10 bases between the germline ends. The length of the CDR3 is 13 residues. Per the germline V gene, CDR1 is LGHDT and CDR2 is YNNKEL (reference sequence). The CDR3 here is CASSQEPRNEQFF. In DNA, the CDR3 is TGTGCCAGCAGCCAGGAGCCTAGGAATGAGCAGTTCTTC.

This clonotype was recorded many times. The rearrangement joins TRBV5-4 to TRBJ1-6, with 7 bases matching TRBD1. Trimming cost V 5 bases and J 3 bases; bases outside gene matches: 2. Germline CDR1 reads SGHNT; CDR2 reads YYREEE (reference sequence). The CDR3 sequence is 14 residues long. The CDR3 here is CASRDRDYNSPLHF. CDR3 DNA sequence: TGTGCCAGCAGAGACAGGGACTATAATTCACCCCTCCACTTT.

The chain couples TRBV11-2 to TRBJ2-5, with TRBD2 matching 10 bases. Germline CDR1 SGHAT, CDR2 FQNNGV. The J segment lost 5 bases and the V segment lost 5 bases, leaving 8 bases of the junction unmatched. The CDR3 spans 15 residues. CDR3 region: CASSIPSGSSETQYF. DNA of the CDR3: TGTGCCAGCAGCATCCCTAGCGGGAGTTCTGAGACCCAGTACTTC.

This clonotype was picked up many times. DNA of the CDR3: TGTGCCAGCAGTCCCAACCGACCCCCTGAATCCACAGATACGCAGTATTTT. Its translation: CASSPNRPPESTDTQYF. The V and J genes are TRBV12-3 or TRBV12-4 and TRBJ2-3; D is unresolved. The V and J ends lost 5 bases and 2 bases respectively, with 20 bases between them. The CDR3 is made up of 17 amino acids.

This chain connects TRBV4-2 to TRBJ1-2; TRBD1 matches 8 bases. This CDR3 is 14 amino acids long. Per germline, CDR1 LGHNA and CDR2 YNFKEQ. Trimming at V came to 2 bases and at J to 8 bases, leaving 7 bases not matched to a gene. The CDR3 here is CASSQQRQGFGYTF. In DNA form, the CDR3 reads TGTGCCAGCAGCCAACAACGACAGGGGTTCGGCTACACCTTC.

The chain joins TRBV29-1 to TRBJ2-5; TRBD2 matches 10 bases. V lost 0 bases to trimming and J lost 5 bases; unmatched junction nucleotides: 18. Germline V gene data show CDR1 as SQVTM and CDR2 as ANQGSEA. The CDR3 totals 19 residues. This CDR3 reads CSVEDGLAGDPFPVETQYF. Written as DNA, the CDR3 is TGCAGCGTTGAAGATGGGCTAGCGGGGGACCCTTTTCCCGTCGAGACCCAGTACTTC.

The sample holds many counts of this clonotype. The chain combines TRBV14 with TRBJ2-5, with a weak D call TRBD1 (6 bases). The CDR3 consists of 15 residues. Germline CDR1 reads SGHDN; CDR2 reads FVKESK. V lost 4 bases and J 0 bases, leaving 12 bases between the germline ends. CDR3 protein: CASSRTAKYQETQYF. In DNA form, the CDR3 reads TGTGCCAGCAGCCGGACAGCCAAGTACCAAGAGACCCAGTACTTC.

The genes are TRBV9 and TRBJ2-2; 13 bases align to TRBD2. The CDR3 extends over 19 amino acids. Losses at the gene ends were 2 bases for V and 3 bases for J; bases not matched to a gene: 10. The germline gives CDR1 SGDLS, CDR2 YYNGEE. This chain's CDR3 is CASSVGTSGRAWDTGELFF. CDR3 DNA: TGTGCCAGCAGCGTGGGAACTAGCGGGAGGGCCTGGGACACCGGGGAGCTGTTTTTT.